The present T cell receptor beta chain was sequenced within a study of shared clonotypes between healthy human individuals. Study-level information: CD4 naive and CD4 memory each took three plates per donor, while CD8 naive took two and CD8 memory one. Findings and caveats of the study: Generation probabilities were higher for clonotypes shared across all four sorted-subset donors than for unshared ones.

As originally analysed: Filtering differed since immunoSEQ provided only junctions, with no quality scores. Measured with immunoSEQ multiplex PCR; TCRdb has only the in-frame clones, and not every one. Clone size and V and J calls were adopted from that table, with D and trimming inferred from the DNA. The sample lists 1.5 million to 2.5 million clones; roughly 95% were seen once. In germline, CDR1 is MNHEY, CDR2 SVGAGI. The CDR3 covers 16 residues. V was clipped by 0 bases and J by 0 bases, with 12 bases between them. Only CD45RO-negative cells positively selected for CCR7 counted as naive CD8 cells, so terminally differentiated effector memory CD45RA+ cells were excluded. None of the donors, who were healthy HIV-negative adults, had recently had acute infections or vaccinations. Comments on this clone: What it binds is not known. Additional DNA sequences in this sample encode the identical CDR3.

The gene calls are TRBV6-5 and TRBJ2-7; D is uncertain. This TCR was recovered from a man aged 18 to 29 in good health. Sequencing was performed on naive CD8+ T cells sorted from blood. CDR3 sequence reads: CASSYSIGQSSYEQYF. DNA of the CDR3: TGTGCCAGCAGTTACTCGATAGGCCAAAGCTCCTACGAGCAGTACTTC.